This T cell receptor (beta chain) was captured in a study of control samples from healthy donors and cancer patients. The ends lost 3 bases at V and 2 bases at J; junction bases unmatched: 12. CDR3 length: 19 amino acids. TCRdb's copy holds only in-frame clones and misses some; the assay was immunoSEQ multiplex PCR. The repertoire holds under 70,000 clones, with about 96% as singletons. This TCR was sampled from a woman younger than 30 in good health. V is TRBV5-3 and J is TRBJ1-4; 11 bases are shared with TRBD1. TRBV5-3 is filed as an ORF, its function uncertain. Sequencing was performed on blood. CDR3 region: CARSSGTGGCKSTNEKLFF. DNA of the CDR3: TGTGCCAGAAGCTCTGGGACAGGGGGATGCAAAAGTACTAATGAAAAACTGTTTTTT.